This paragraph reports one T cell receptor beta chain. These data belong to a study of blood T cell repertoires in COVID-19. Study overall: Samples representing acute and convalescent COVID-19 were sourced from the United States, Italy and Spain. T cells, B-cell-depleted T cells, or PBMCs provided the cDNA or gDNA that served as material.

Authors' analysis steps: Reference gene primer amplification yielded estimated nucleated cell counts. Libraries were prepared by immunoSEQ multiplex PCR; TCRdb keeps only in-frame clonotypes and omits some of them. V and J calls and clone size are as listed in that table; D and trimming were resolved from the DNA. The data contain around 50,000 clones, around 87% of them singletons. The germline V gene has CDR1 SGHAT and CDR2 FQNNGV. The ends were cut back, 7 bases at V and 5 bases at J, with 14 bases in the middle. This CDR3 comprises 13 residues. This sequence joins TRBV11-2 and TRBJ1-1; TRBD1 is a possible D gene (6 bases). Material for sequencing was peripheral blood. The clonotype comes from a middle-aged man with active COVID-19. The CDR3 is CASTITGRTEAFF. The CDR3 bases are TGTGCCAGCACCATTACAGGGAGAACTGAAGCTTTCTTT.